This TCR beta chain derives from a study of blood T cells in healthy people across ages. CDR1 SQVTM and CDR2 ANQGSEA come from the germline V gene. CDR3 length: 12 amino acids. This clonotype was recorded a few times. The authors ran a second PCR of roughly 7 to 11 cycles using a sample-barcoded 5' primer and a J-beta primer mix. TCRdb redid the calling of the 5' RACE reads with MiXCR, one entry per CDR3 protein. There are around 400,000 distinct CDR3 sequences in the sample; 50% to 60% occur only once, and around 49% lies in the top ten. The receptor was isolated from a man between 60 and 75 years old in good health. The chain joins TRBV29-1 to TRBJ2-4, with TRBD1 matching 8 bases. The tail of the sequence fits TRBJ2-7 better, so the J call may be wrong. Sequencing used blood. DNA for the CDR3: TGCAGCGTAGCAGGGGGCAGATACGAGCAGTACTTC. Translating gives CSVAGGRYEQYF.